A single sample is the source of the 21 T cell receptor beta chains below, sequenced in a study of cytomegalovirus exposure and HLA in healthy donors. The PCR was carried out with 60 Vbeta primers and 13 Jbeta primers. Sequenced by immunoSEQ multiplex PCR; TCRdb stores in-frame clones only, minus some. Among a few hundred thousand clones listed, roughly 85% were seen once. The source material was PBMCs. All receptors come from a man between 18 and 29 years old in good health and CMV-seronegative.

This clone has a handful of counts. V gene TRBV7-8 combines with J gene TRBJ2-5, with TRBD2 matching over 14 bases. Germline loops: CDR1 SGHVS, CDR2 FQNEAQ. The V segment lost 5 bases and the J segment 0 bases; nucleotides outside the gene matches: 2. The CDR3 length is 16 residues. CDR3 bases: TGTGCCAGCAGCCGGACTAGCGGGGGGTACCAAGAGACCCAGTACTTC. Its protein is CASSRTSGGYQETQYF.

Concerning this clone itself: The junction shows a germline mismatch at one end, possibly a read error. The rearrangement joins TRBV7-9 to TRBJ2-7; 7 nucleotides align to TRBD1. Germline V gene lookup returns CDR1 SEHNR and CDR2 FQNEAQ (reference sequence). This CDR3 has 14 residues. The CDR3 spells CSSQGQTSGYEQYF. The CDR3 bases are TGTTCCAGCCAGGGACAGACTTCAGGATACGAGCAGTACTTC.

The chain is built from TRBV4-1 and TRBJ2-7, with 9 bases aligning to TRBD1. The V gene end was trimmed by 1 base and the J gene end by 5 bases; junction bases not matched to a gene: 0. Germline V lookup: CDR1 MGHRA, CDR2 YSYEKL. The CDR3 has 13 residues. CDR3 in DNA: TGCGCCAGCAGCCAAGGACAGGGGGACGAGCAGTACTTC. Translation gives CASSQGQGDEQYF.

V is TRBV16 and J is TRBJ2-2, with 7 bases lining up with TRBD2. Germline CDR1 KGHSY, CDR2 FQNENV. V dropped 2 bases and J dropped 6; count of bases not matched to a gene: 15. The CDR3 contains 18 residues. For the CDR3, the DNA is TGTGCCAGCAGCCAAGGCGGGGGATTTCTCCGACTGGCCGGGGAGCTGTTTTTT. Amino acid sequence: CASSQGGGFLRLAGELFF.

This clone was detected a few times. This sequence joins TRBV5-6 and TRBJ2-7, with TRBD1 identical over 7 bases. This CDR3 is 15 amino acids long. V was pared by 4 bases and J by 1 base, with 8 bases of the junction left unmatched. CDR1 is SGHDT, CDR2 YYEEEE, per germline. DNA for the CDR3: TGTGCCAGCAGCACGGTAGGGGGCGCATCCTACGAGCAGTACTTC. Protein: CASSTVGGASYEQYF.

The chain has TRBV25-1 and TRBJ1-2, with D perhaps matching TRBD1 (6 bases). Germline-derived CDR1 and CDR2 are MGHDK and SYGVNS. CDR3 length equals 13 residues. V lost 0 bases and J 6 bases, leaving 8 bases between the germline ends. DNA of the CDR3: TGTGCCAGCAGTGAATATACAGGGAATGGCTACACCTTC. Its translation is CASSEYTGNGYTF.

The gene calls are TRBV4-3 and TRBJ1-5; D is ambiguous. Trimming took 0 bases from V and 7 from J, leaving 25 bases between them. The germline gives CDR1 LGHNA, CDR2 YSLEER. The CDR3 has 19 amino acids. In DNA form, the CDR3 reads TGCGCCAGCAGCCAAGACCCCGCGGGCAGCCTCGGGGTTAGACAGCCCCAGCATTTT. Amino acids: CASSQDPAGSLGVRQPQHF.

The V and J genes are TRBV15 and TRBJ1-5; a possible D gene is TRBD1 (5 bases). The CDR3 totals 16 residues. Germline values: CDR1 LNHNV, CDR2 YYDKDF (reference sequence). V lost 1 base and J 6 bases, leaving 16 bases between the germline ends. CDR3 residues: CATSRVGSGGSQPQHF. CDR3 bases: TGTGCCACCAGCAGAGTGGGGTCGGGGGGTAGTCAGCCCCAGCATTTT.

CDR3 loop: CASSLAGEWGSYEQYF. The CDR3 bases are TGTGCCAGCAGCTTGGCAGGGGAATGGGGCTCCTACGAGCAGTACTTC. The genes are TRBV5-4 and TRBJ2-7; D perhaps matches TRBD1 (6 bases). Germline lookup yields CDR1 SGHNT and CDR2 YYREEE (reference sequence). Trimming took 0 bases from V and 0 from J, leaving 13 bases between them. The CDR3 totals 16 residues.

J is TRBJ2-1 and V is TRBV2, with 14 bases matching TRBD2. The germline V gene has CDR1 SNHLY and CDR2 FYNNEI. The CDR3 covers 15 residues. V was pared by 7 bases and J by 5 bases, with 4 bases of the junction left unmatched. This CDR3 reads CASTRTSGGHNEQFF. In nucleotides, the CDR3 is TGTGCCAGCACCCGGACTAGCGGGGGGCACAATGAGCAGTTCTTC.

V is TRBV12-5 and J is TRBJ1-1, with TRBD1 as a possible D gene (5 bases). The CDR3 covers 15 residues. Germline CDR1 LGHNT, CDR2 FRNRAP. V was trimmed by 5 bases and J by 2 bases, leaving 15 bases between them. CDR3: CASGRGTELNTEAFF. The CDR3, as DNA: TGTGCTAGTGGTCGGGGGACGGAACTTAACACTGAAGCTTTCTTT.

The CDR3 DNA is TGTGCCAGTAGTGGATACAGGGGTAAGAGTTGGAATGAGCAGTTCTTC. This translates into CASSGYRGKSWNEQFF. The chain employs TRBV19 and TRBJ2-1; 7 nucleotides line up with TRBD1. V gave up 5 bases and J gave up 7 bases; unmatched junction bases: 14. Germline V CDR1 and CDR2: LNHDA, SQIVND (reference sequence). The length of the CDR3 is 16 residues.

CDR3 nucleotide sequence: TGTGCCAGCAGCCAAGCGGGGACAGGGAGTTATGGCTACACCTTC. Translating it yields CASSQAGTGSYGYTF. J is TRBJ1-2 and V is TRBV14; 9 bases line up with TRBD1. The V segment lost 1 base and the J segment 5 bases; nucleotides outside the gene matches: 5. The V gene's germline CDR1 is SGHDN and CDR2 FVKESK. This CDR3 has 15 residues.

This clone was counted only a few times. The rearrangement joins TRBV7-9 to TRBJ1-2, with 7 bases that match TRBD1. Germline CDR1 reads SEHNR; CDR2 reads FQNEAQ (reference sequence). The CDR3 length is 17 residues. The ends lost 1 base at V and 4 bases at J; junction bases unmatched: 12. The CDR3 region has the DNA TGTGCCAGCAGCTTAGAAGGACCACAGGGGCTCGGCTATGGCTACACCTTC. Protein sequence: CASSLEGPQGLGYGYTF.

The chain employs TRBV6-5 and TRBJ1-1; TRBD1 might be the D (5 bases). The CDR3 consists of 14 residues. CDR1 MNHEY and CDR2 SVGAGI come from the germline V gene. V gave up 6 bases and J gave up 6 bases, with 17 bases separating them. The CDR3 nucleotides are TGTGCCAGCAGCTCCATAACTGGACACCCTGAAGCTTTCTTT. Amino acids: CASSSITGHPEAFF.

The chain recombines TRBV5-1 with TRBJ2-2, with 13 positions matching TRBD2. Germline V gene data show CDR1 as SGHRS and CDR2 as YFSETQ. There are 18 residues in the CDR3. The trim removed 4 bases at V and 0 bases at J, leaving 6 bases unmatched. The CDR3 here is CASSHRTSGSTNTGELFF. CDR3 bases: TGCGCCAGCAGCCATCGGACTAGCGGGAGTACGAACACCGGGGAGCTGTTTTTT.

V usage is TRBV5-5 and J usage is TRBJ2-7, with 7 bases that match TRBD2. Germline values: CDR1 SGHKS, CDR2 YYEKEE (reference sequence). V lost 3 bases and J lost 2; bases outside the gene matches: 8. The length of the CDR3 is 15 residues. The DNA of the CDR3 is TGTGCCAGCAGCTGGGAGACTAGCACCACCTACGAGCAGTACTTC. This gives the protein CASSWETSTTYEQYF.

With regard to this clone: This same CDR3 is encoded by further DNA sequences in the sample. The CDR3 is CASSLGQGGQPQHF. DNA for the CDR3: TGTGCCAGCAGCCTTGGACAGGGAGGGCAGCCCCAGCATTTT. The chain uses TRBV7-2 and TRBJ1-5; 8 bases line up with TRBD1. The CDR3 has 14 residues. Germline V gene lookup returns CDR1 SGHTA and CDR2 FQGNSA. Germline trimming cut 5 bases from V and 7 bases from J; bases unmatched to any gene: 7.

The genes are TRBV11-2 and TRBJ2-7; TRBD2 is a possible D gene (6 bases). The V end was cut by 5 bases, the J end by 2 bases, with 16 bases between. This CDR3 contains 15 residues. Per the germline V gene, CDR1 is SGHAT and CDR2 is FQNNGV. CDR3 amino acids: CASSVVRGRTYEQYF. As DNA, the CDR3 is TGTGCCAGCAGCGTAGTCCGGGGGAGGACCTACGAGCAGTACTTC.

In this sample, this clone turned up a few times. The V call is TRBV11-2, the J call TRBJ1-5; 11 bases line up with TRBD1. The length of the CDR3 is 15 residues. CDR1 is SGHAT, CDR2 FQNNGV, per germline. V was pared by 4 bases and J by 9 bases, with 8 bases of the junction left unmatched. The chain's CDR3 is CASSWSDRGHPPQHF. Here the CDR3 DNA reads TGTGCCAGCAGCTGGTCGGACAGGGGGCATCCGCCCCAGCATTTT.

This clone was counted only a few times. The rearrangement uses TRBV9 and TRBJ2-7; 7 bases are a match to TRBD2. The CDR3 is made up of 14 amino acids. J gave up 3 bases and V 0 bases, and 3 bases lay outside the gene matches. Germline loops: CDR1 SGDLS, CDR2 YYNGEE. The CDR3 loop reads CASSVAASGYEQYF. The CDR3 nucleotides are TGTGCCAGCAGCGTAGCGGCTAGCGGCTACGAGCAGTACTTC.